This TCR beta chain originates from a study of CD8 T cells in Susac syndrome. Relapsing-remitting disease, either stable or active, was present in the multiple sclerosis controls, who were treatment-naive patients. TEMRA cells underwent FACS enrichment and CD8+ and CD4+ T cells underwent negative isolation. RNA in amounts of about 0.5 to 1 ug was reverse transcribed with random hexamers. A multiplex approach, immunoSEQ multiplex PCR, amplified TCR beta CDR3 across 54 Vbeta and 13 Jbeta. TCRdb called the immunoSEQ multiplex PCR reads again in MiXCR, with one record for every CDR3 protein. This table holds 200,000 to 250,000 distinct CDR3 sequences, nearly 97% found once. CDR1 and CDR2 from the germline V gene are SQVTM and ANQGSEA. J lost 8 bases, V lost 1 base, and 7 bases had no gene match. The CDR3 has 15 residues.

The sample was CD4+ T cells from PBMCs. The sequence derives from a human donor with multiple sclerosis. The gene calls are TRBV29-1 and TRBJ1-4; the match to TRBD1 covers 10 bases. Written as DNA, the CDR3 is TGCAGCGTTGAAGGGGTGACAGGGGGCGAAGAAAAACTGTTTTTT. Protein sequence: CSVEGVTGGEEKLFF.